Each of the 3 T cell receptor beta chains below was sequenced from the same sample in a study of shared clonotypes between healthy human individuals. Method: immunoSEQ multiplex PCR; TCRdb's copy keeps in-frame clones and lacks some. The table records over 2 million clones, approximately 94% of them present only once. The naive CD8 fraction comprised CD45RO-negative cells positively selected for CCR7 and excluded terminally differentiated effector memory CD45RA+ cells. Sequencing input: naive CD8+ T cells sorted from blood. These receptors all come from a man aged 18 to 30 in good health.

This clone appeared once. The chain has TRBV6-5 and TRBJ2-7, with 7 bases that match TRBD1. The germline CDR1 and CDR2 sequences are MNHEY and SVGAGI. Trimming cost V 6 bases and J 3 bases; bases outside gene matches: 8. CDR3 length: 14 residues. In nucleotides, the CDR3 is TGTGCCAGCAGCCCGAGGGACAGCTACTACGAGCAGTACTTC. Amino acids: CASSPRDSYYEQYF.

The genes are TRBV7-8 and TRBJ2-7, with D uncertain. V was shortened by 5 bases and J by 5 bases, with 16 bases between the two germline ends. Germline lookup yields CDR1 SGHVS and CDR2 FQNEAQ. The CDR3 is 14 residues long. The CDR3 region is CASSPPFSQDEQYF. In DNA form, the CDR3 reads TGTGCCAGCAGCCCCCCGTTTTCGCAAGACGAGCAGTACTTC.

The gene calls are TRBV4-1 and TRBJ2-2; TRBD1 is a possible D gene (5 bases). CDR1 is MGHRA, CDR2 YSYEKL, per germline. The germline V and J ends were trimmed by 0 bases and 2 bases, with 13 bases remaining between them. The CDR3 runs to 17 residues. Here the CDR3 reads CASSQERGLVNTGELFF. The DNA for the CDR3 is TGCGCCAGCAGCCAAGAAAGGGGTCTTGTTAACACCGGGGAGCTGTTTTTT.